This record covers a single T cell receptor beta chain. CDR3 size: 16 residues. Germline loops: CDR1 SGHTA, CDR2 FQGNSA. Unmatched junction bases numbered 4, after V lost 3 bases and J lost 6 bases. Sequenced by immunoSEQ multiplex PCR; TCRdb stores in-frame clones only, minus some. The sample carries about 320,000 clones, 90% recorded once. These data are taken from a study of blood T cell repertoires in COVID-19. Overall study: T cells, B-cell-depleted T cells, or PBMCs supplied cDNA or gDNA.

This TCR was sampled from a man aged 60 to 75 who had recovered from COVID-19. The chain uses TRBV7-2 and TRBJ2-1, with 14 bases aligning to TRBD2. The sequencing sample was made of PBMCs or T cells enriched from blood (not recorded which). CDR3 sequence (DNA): TGTGCCAGCAGCTTGACTAGCGGGAGGGCCGTCAATGAGCAGTTCTTC. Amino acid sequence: CASSLTSGRAVNEQFF.